This is a list of T cell receptor beta chains from one sample in a study of T cells after yellow fever vaccination. TCRdb processed the 5' RACE reads anew with MiXCR; each CDR3 protein has one entry. Of about 170,000 distinct CDR3 sequences in the sample, roughly 9.6% were seen once. The material was CD8+ T cells sorted from PBMCs, obtained 15 days after the yellow fever booster vaccination. These receptors were obtained from a young man who received the YFV17D yellow fever vaccine. CDR3s include the opening cysteine and the closing phenylalanine or tryptophan. The D gene is left open where the match is weak. Size is omitted from some rows. Given values are once, few, many or a class for expanded clones.

v_gene	j_gene	abundance	len	d_gene	CDR3nt	CDR3aa
TRBV13	TRBJ2-7	many	11	-	TGTGCCAGCAGCAAGGTCTACGAGCAGTACTTC	CASSKVYEQYF
TRBV9	TRBJ1-2	-	16	-	TGTGCCAGCAGCGTAGCGAGGAGTAAGGGAACAGACGGCTACACCTTC	CASSVARSKGTDGYTF
TRBV9	TRBJ1-1	-	13	-	TGTGCCAGCAGCACGGGGGGTGGCACTGAAGCTTTCTTT	CASSTGGGTEAFF
TRBV7-9	TRBJ1-6	-	13	-	TGTGCCAGCAGCTTACTCGGGGGTTCACCCCTCCACTTT	CASSLLGGSPLHF
TRBV28	TRBJ1-5	many	11	-	TGTGCCAGCAGTAAGGCGGCGCGAGGGGAATTT	CASSKAARGEF
TRBV18	TRBJ1-1	few	19	TRBD1	TGTGCCAGCTCACCAGGGACAGGGGAAGTTACGTTGATGAACACTGAAGCTTTCTTT	CASSPGTGEVTLMNTEAFF
TRBV7-3	TRBJ2-5	many	15	-	TGTGCCAGCAGCTTAAACGGGGACAACCAAGAGACCCAGTACTTC	CASSLNGDNQETQYF
TRBV4-1	TRBJ2-7	few	16	TRBD2	TGCGCCAGCAGCCCCTCCTCGGGAGGGGGTTACCACGAGCAGTACTTC	CASSPSSGGGYHEQYF
TRBV5-5	TRBJ2-5	many	14	-	TGTGCCAGCAGCTTGGGCTGGGGCCAAGAGACCCAGTACTTC	CASSLGWGQETQYF
TRBV7-8	TRBJ1-5	few	14	-	TGTGCCAGCAGCTTACTGGACACCAATCAGCCCCAGCATTTT	CASSLLDTNQPQHF
TRBV2	TRBJ2-4	-	12	-	TGTGCCAGCGGGTACGCCAAAAACATTCAGTACTTC	CASGYAKNIQYF
TRBV7-2	TRBJ2-5	-	15	-	TGTGCCAGCAGCTTATACGAAAAACTAGGGGAGACCCAGTACTTC	CASSLYEKLGETQYF
TRBV5-1	TRBJ1-5	-	16	TRBD1	TGCGCCAGCAGATCCGGGACAGGGGTCGGCAATCAGCCCCAGCATTTT	CASRSGTGVGNQPQHF
TRBV12-3/TRBV12-4	TRBJ2-3	few	16	TRBD2	TGTGCCAGCAGCCCTAGGACTAGCGGGGTCGAAGATACGCAGTATTTT	CASSPRTSGVEDTQYF
TRBV24-1	TRBJ2-2	-	16	-	TGTGCCACCATGGGCAGGGGCGACGCGAACACCGGGGAGCTGTTTTTT	CATMGRGDANTGELFF
TRBV29-1	TRBJ2-5	-	11	-	TGCAGCGGGGACTTCCAGGGGACCCAGTACTTC	CSGDFQGTQYF
TRBV7-9	TRBJ2-7	-	15	TRBD2	TGTGCCAGCGGCGTCGGGGCTAGCGGACCCTACGAGCAGTACTTC	CASGVGASGPYEQYF
TRBV28	TRBJ1-5	-	16	TRBD1	TGTGCCAGCAGTTCGCCGCGACAGGGAGTTAATCAGCCCCAGCATTTT	CASSSPRQGVNQPQHF
TRBV4-3	TRBJ1-3	many	16	TRBD1	TGCGCCAGCAGCCGAGGGACAGGGTCTCCTGGAAACACCATATATTTT	CASSRGTGSPGNTIYF
TRBV19	TRBJ1-1	once	16	TRBD1	TGTGCCAGTAGTATTGGGACAGGGGGCTTCGGAACTGAAGCTTTCTTT	CASSIGTGGFGTEAFF
TRBV13	TRBJ2-5	-	13	TRBD2	TGTGCCAGTCGGACTAGCGGGGGAGAGACCCAGTACTTC	CASRTSGGETQYF